The clone carrying this T cell receptor beta chain was recorded once. The data were taken from a study of blood T cell repertoires in COVID-19. Data came from immunoSEQ multiplex PCR; TCRdb stores just in-frame clones and leaves some out. The table includes some 52,000 clones, around 90% detected once. V lost 6 bases and J lost 4, with 15 bases in between. This CDR3 has 14 amino acids. The V gene's germline CDR1 is LNHDA and CDR2 SQIVND (reference sequence). The J gene is TRBJ1-2, the V gene TRBV19, with D perhaps TRBD1 (6 bases). Sequencing was done on a sample of peripheral blood. The source of this sequence is a human donor in a cohort sampled during active COVID-19. CDR3 region: CASSVSQGPYGYTF. DNA for the CDR3: TGTGCCAGTAGCGTATCACAGGGACCCTATGGCTACACCTTC.